Listed below are T cell receptor beta chains from one sample, sequenced in a study of cytomegalovirus exposure and HLA in healthy donors. Libraries were prepared by immunoSEQ multiplex PCR; TCRdb keeps only in-frame clonotypes and omits some of them. This table has 90,000 to 150,000 clones, roughly 80% appearing once. What was sequenced was PBMCs. These receptors were taken from a woman in her thirties in good health and CMV-seropositive. Each CDR3 is given with its conserved first and last residue. D genes are given only for firm matches. The size of a clone is reported for some rows only, either as once, few or many, or as a class for expanded clones.

. | . | TRBV6-5 | CASSSTATNEKLFF
TRBD2 | . | TRBV19 | CATAAGGVYNEQFF
TRBD2 | few | TRBV2 | CASRGTSNSYEQYF
TRBD2 | . | TRBV5-1 | CASSAGTSAIDTQYF
. | . | TRBV11-2 | CASSLEGGAAKAFF
. | . | TRBV6-5 | CASSYAANNEKLFF
. | . | TRBV11-2 | CASSLSRGTYEQYF
TRBD2 | once | TRBV15 | CATSRGRTSGAEQFF
. | . | TRBV18 | CASSPLPRGGELFF
. | . | TRBV19 | CASTGGGEQYF
. | . | TRBV6-1 | CASSDMGRGDGYTF
. | . | TRBV6-5 | CASSYSTKGSPLHF
TRBD2 | few | TRBV4-2 | CASSKGSGGLDTQYF
. | . | TRBV28 | CASSYGLGAGHEQYF
TRBD1 | . | TRBV5-5 | CASSPGQPKETQYF